This paragraph covers one T cell receptor (beta chain) sequence. Its specificity is unknown. The data were taken from a study of cytomegalovirus exposure and HLA in healthy donors. The overall study: Inside one of the first data releases sat about 85 million unique TCRs taken from HLA-typed donors. Study outcomes and limitations: A cluster of highly shared sequence variants was likely a sequencing artifact.

Participants comprised healthy donors of bone marrow. CDR3 size: 17 residues. Primers: 60 Vbeta forward and 13 Jbeta reverse. Generated by immunoSEQ multiplex PCR, the TCRdb table keeps only in-frame clones and is missing some. Among 150,000 to 200,000 clones listed, 75% to 90% were seen once. The rearrangement uses TRBV21-1 and TRBJ2-1; the listed D gene, TRBD2, was not tested against the DNA. TRBV21-1 is designated a pseudogene. This TCR derives from a girl under 18 in good health and CMV-seropositive. Sequencing input: PBMCs. The CDR3 loop reads CASMGGTSGYPYNEQFF. CDR3 DNA: TGTGCCAGCATGGGGGGGACTAGCGGGTATCCTTACAATGAGCAGTTCTTC.